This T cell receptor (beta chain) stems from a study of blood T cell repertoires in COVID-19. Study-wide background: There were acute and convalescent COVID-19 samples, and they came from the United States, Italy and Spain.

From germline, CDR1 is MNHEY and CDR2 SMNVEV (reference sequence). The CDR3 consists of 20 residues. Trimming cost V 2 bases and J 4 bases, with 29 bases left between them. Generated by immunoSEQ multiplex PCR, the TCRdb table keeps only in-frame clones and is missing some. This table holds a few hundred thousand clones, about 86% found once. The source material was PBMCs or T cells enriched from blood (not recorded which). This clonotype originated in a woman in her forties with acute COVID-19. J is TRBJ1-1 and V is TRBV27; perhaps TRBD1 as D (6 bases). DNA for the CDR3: TGTGCCAGCAGTTTAAGTGGTAGGGGGAGAGGAGAATATATTGGCACTGAAGCTTTCTTT. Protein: CASSLSGRGRGEYIGTEAFF.